What follows describes a single TCR beta chain. Categorization into cohorts depended on clinical history that participants reported. This sample is part of a study of blood T cell repertoires in COVID-19. Overall study context: Some COVID-19 samples were acute and others convalescent; all came from the United States, Italy and Spain.

The CDR3 runs to 14 residues. Trimming took 8 bases from V and 7 from J; bases not matched to a gene: 12. Germline V gene lookup returns CDR1 SEHNR and CDR2 FQNEAQ (reference sequence). How the authors handled the data: Researchers report that nucleated cell counts were estimated from reference gene primer amplification. Generated by immunoSEQ multiplex PCR, the TCRdb table keeps only in-frame clones and is missing some. Clone size and V and J calls were adopted from that table, with D and trimming inferred from the DNA. The sample holds 300,000 to 400,000 clones, about 88% seen once. The rearrangement links TRBV7-9 to TRBJ1-2; 8 bases match TRBD1. This TCR was sampled from a woman in her twenties or thirties who had recovered from COVID-19. The sequencing input was PBMCs or T cells enriched from blood (not recorded which). The CDR3 DNA is TGTGCCAGCTGCGCAGGGGGCCCCGGGGCTGGCTACACCTTC. Translation: CASCAGGPGAGYTF.